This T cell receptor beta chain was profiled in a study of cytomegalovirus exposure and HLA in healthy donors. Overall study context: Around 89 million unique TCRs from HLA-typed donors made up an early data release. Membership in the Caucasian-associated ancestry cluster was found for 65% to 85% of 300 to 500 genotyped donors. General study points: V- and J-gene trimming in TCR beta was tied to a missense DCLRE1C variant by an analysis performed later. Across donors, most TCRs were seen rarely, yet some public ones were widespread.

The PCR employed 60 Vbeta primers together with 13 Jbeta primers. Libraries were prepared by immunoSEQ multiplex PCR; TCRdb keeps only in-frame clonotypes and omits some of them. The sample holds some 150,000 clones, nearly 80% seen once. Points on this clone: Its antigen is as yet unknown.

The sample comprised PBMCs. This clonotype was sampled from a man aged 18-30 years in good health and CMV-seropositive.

The CDR3 loop reads CASSAVSGGLTDTQYF. The CDR3 nucleotides are TGTGCCAGCAGCGCGGTGAGCGGGGGCCTCACAGATACGCAGTATTTT. The chain is built from TRBV5-4 and TRBJ2-3; 8 bases agree with TRBD2. This CDR3 is built from 16 residues. V dropped 4 bases and J dropped 2; count of bases not matched to a gene: 9. CDR1 is SGHNT, CDR2 YYREEE, per germline (reference sequence).